This T cell receptor beta chain was identified during a study of CD8 T cells in ankylosing spondylitis. Each CDR3 protein gets one entry after TCRdb re-called the 5' RACE reads with MiXCR. The sample contains about 90,000 distinct CDR3 sequences, roughly 30% of which appear only once. CDR1 and CDR2 from the germline V gene are LGHDT and YNNKEL (reference sequence). This CDR3 is built from 13 residues. Trimming removed 6 bases from V and 3 bases from J, with 12 bases in between. The chain has TRBV3-1 and TRBJ2-7; a weak D match, TRBD2 (6 bases). The receptor was derived from a male donor with ankylosing spondylitis or in good health (not recorded which). Sequenced sample: blood, either unsorted or a sorted T cell fraction (not recorded which). The CDR3 is CASSPAGNYEQYF. The CDR3 nucleotides are TGTGCCAGCAGTCCGGCGGGAAACTACGAGCAGTACTTC.